The 20 T cell receptor beta chains listed next were all sequenced from one sample in a study of T-cell memory formation after mild COVID-19. Via MiXCR, TCRdb re-called the 5' RACE reads, giving one row per CDR3 protein. The table includes 44,000 or so distinct CDR3 sequences, less than 9.5% detected once. Input material: PBMCs or a T cell subset sorted from them (not recorded which). These receptor sequences come from an adult woman who had mild COVID-19 (a few samples of this study predate the infection). Cell type and time point are not known.

This chain links TRBV6-2 or TRBV6-3 with TRBJ2-3; no reliable D call. This CDR3 comprises 12 residues. With 6 bases removed from V and 4 bases from J, the gap between germline ends came to 8 bases. CDR1 and CDR2 (germline): MNHEY, SVGEGT. CDR3 nucleotide sequence: TGTGCCAGCAGCCACCTGTCAGATACGCAGTATTTT. This translates into CASSHLSDTQYF.

This clonotype was found a few times. The V call is TRBV7-7, the J call TRBJ2-5; D gene unclear. The ends were cut back, 1 base at V and 1 base at J, with 7 bases in the middle. Per germline, CDR1 SSHAT and CDR2 FNYEAQ (reference sequence). CDR3 length equals 14 residues. Here the CDR3 reads CASSLVTTQETQYF. The DNA of the CDR3 is TGTGCCAGCAGCTTAGTGACCACCCAAGAGACCCAGTACTTC.

This clonotype was seen a handful of times. The chain links TRBV2 to TRBJ1-2; D is uncertain. In germline, CDR1 is SNHLY, CDR2 FYNNEI. CDR3 length: 13 residues. The V end was cut by 8 bases, the J end by 0 bases, with 10 bases between. CDR3 protein: CASYSLANYGYTF. In DNA, the CDR3 is TGTGCCAGCTATTCTCTAGCTAACTATGGCTACACCTTC.

In this sample, this clonotype turned up a few times. This may arise from a read error, as a much more abundant clone is one base away. This chain links TRBV29-1 with TRBJ2-1, with 8 positions matching TRBD2. The CDR3 loop spans 16 amino acids. Germline CDR1 is SQVTM and CDR2 is ANQGSEA. CDR3 region: CSVGRLAIGGNNEQLF. CDR3 coding DNA: TGCAGCGTCGGCAGACTAGCGATAGGCGGGAACAATGAGCAGTTATTC.

This clonotype occurred once. A single base separates this from a much larger clone, so it may be a read error. The chain employs TRBV9 and TRBJ2-6; D is unresolved. Trimming left V 5 bases short and J 1 base short, with 7 bases between. Looked up from germline, CDR1 is SGDLS and CDR2 is YYNGEE. This CDR3 region has 14 residues. In DNA, the CDR3 is TGTGCCAGCAGTGCCACATCTGGGGCCAACGTCCTGACTTTC. Amino acids: CASSATSGANVLTF.

In its sample, this clonotype was seen many times. The V call is TRBV4-1, the J call TRBJ2-7, with a tentative D call TRBD1 (6 bases). The germline V and J ends were trimmed by 0 bases and 1 base, with 13 bases remaining between them. This CDR3 has 16 residues. CDR1 is MGHRA and CDR2 is YSYEKL in the germline V gene. The CDR3 loop reads CASSQDLETGSYEQYF. For the CDR3, the DNA is TGCGCCAGCAGCCAAGATCTCGAGACAGGATCCTACGAGCAGTACTTC.

As for this clonotype: A much larger clonotype is one base distant, so this may be a read error. The chain joins TRBV9 to TRBJ2-6; D uncertain. Germline V gives CDR1 SGDLS, CDR2 YYNGEE. CDR3 length: 15 residues. V was cut by 4 bases and J by 6 bases, with 14 bases left in between. The CDR3 reads CASSPRGAVANVLTF. CDR3 nucleotide sequence: TGTGCCAGCAGCCCCCGCGGAGCTGTGGCCAACGTCCTGACTTTC.

J is TRBJ1-2 and V is TRBV27; D is possibly TRBD1 (5 bases). V dropped 5 bases and J dropped 8 bases, with 15 bases sitting between them. Germline CDR1 and CDR2: MNHEY and SMNVEV (reference sequence). This CDR3 comprises 13 residues. CDR3 loop: CASSLTANRGYTF. The DNA of the CDR3 is TGTGCCAGCAGTCTAACCGCTAACAGGGGCTACACCTTC.

A single count supports this clonotype. This may be a read error: a much more frequent sequence differs by one nucleotide. V gene TRBV6-5 combines with J gene TRBJ2-7, with TRBD1 identical over 9 bases. The CDR3 covers 16 residues. Looked up from germline, CDR1 is MNHEY and CDR2 is SVGAGI. Trimming at V came to 2 bases and at J to 6 bases, leaving 11 bases not matched to a gene. As DNA, the CDR3 is TGTGCCAGCAGTTACGTTTCGCTGGGGACAGGGACCGAGCAGTACTTC. Its translation is CASSYVSLGTGTEQYF.

This clonotype was counted only a few times. V and J are TRBV6-5 and TRBJ2-7; D could derive from TRBD1 or TRBD2 (5 bases each). Trimming shortened V by 2 bases and J by 1 base, and 18 bases separated the two germline ends. CDR1 is MNHEY, CDR2 SVGAGI, per germline. CDR3 length equals 17 residues. The CDR3 sequence: CASSYLRGGHLSYEQYF. DNA of the CDR3: TGTGCCAGCAGTTACCTTAGGGGCGGGCATTTGTCCTACGAGCAGTACTTC.

This clonotype was recorded many times. The CDR3 loop is CASSLAGRGAREEQYF. The CDR3 DNA reads TGTGCCAGCAGCTTAGCTGGTCGGGGGGCGCGGGAAGAGCAGTACTTC. The rearrangement links TRBV7-9 to TRBJ2-7; TRBD2 might be the D (7 bases). Germline loops: CDR1 SEHNR, CDR2 FQNEAQ (reference sequence). With 0 bases removed from V and 7 bases from J, the gap between germline ends came to 19 bases. There are 16 residues in the CDR3.

This clonotype was detected many times. This chain connects TRBV29-1 to TRBJ2-1; tentative D call: TRBD2 (6 bases). Deletions cut 7 bases from V and 10 bases from J, with 20 bases between. Germline values: CDR1 SQVTM, CDR2 ANQGSEA. The CDR3 is made up of 13 amino acids. The CDR3 DNA sequence: TGCAGCGCCCGAGGCTGGGGGGATGGCGAGCAGTTCTTC. Its translation is CSARGWGDGEQFF.

The rearrangement links TRBV7-9 to TRBJ1-1, with 7 bases identical to TRBD1. V was pared by 5 bases and J by 1 base, with 4 bases of the junction left unmatched. The CDR3 runs to 14 residues. Germline V gene lookup returns CDR1 SEHNR and CDR2 FQNEAQ (reference sequence). CDR3 sequence (DNA): TGTGCCAGCAGCCGGACAGGAACGAACACTGAAGCTTTCTTT. This codes for CASSRTGTNTEAFF.

This clonotype has ten or more counts. The chain has TRBV12-3 or TRBV12-4 and TRBJ2-3, with TRBD2 as a possible D gene (5 bases). Trimming shortened V by 5 bases and J by 0 bases, and 6 bases separated the two germline ends. The CDR3 covers 13 residues. CDR3 DNA sequence: TGTGCCAGCAGTGAGGGAAGCACAGATACGCAGTATTTT. This gives the protein CASSEGSTDTQYF.

This clonotype was counted between two and nine times. The chain couples TRBV30 to TRBJ1-2; D ambiguous. Germline V gives CDR1 GTSNPN, CDR2 SVGIG (reference sequence). V was cut by 0 bases and J by 8 bases, with 7 bases left in between. The CDR3 covers 11 residues. The CDR3 region is CAWSVREGYTF. CDR3 bases: TGTGCCTGGAGTGTCCGGGAGGGCTACACCTTC.

The CDR3 region is CASSLFLSGNQPQHF. CDR3 DNA: TGTGCCAGCAGTTTATTTCTGAGCGGCAATCAGCCCCAGCATTTT. The chain has TRBV28 and TRBJ1-5; D gene uncertain. The CDR3 contains 15 residues. Per the germline V gene, CDR1 is MDHEN and CDR2 is SYDVKM. V shed 1 base and J shed 2 bases, with 9 bases lying between them.

The chain employs TRBV9 and TRBJ2-6, with D unresolved. Germline CDR1 reads SGDLS; CDR2 reads YYNGEE. V lost 5 bases and J 4 bases, leaving 10 bases between the germline ends. This CDR3 has 14 residues. The CDR3 nucleotides are TGTGCCAGCAGTCGCGTGTCCGGGGCCAACGTCCTGACTTTC. Its translation: CASSRVSGANVLTF.

By share of the sample, this clonotype is large. CDR3 protein: CASSQPGGAEAFF. In DNA form, the CDR3 reads TGCGCCAGCAGCCAACCCGGGGGTGCCGAAGCTTTCTTT. The V and J genes are TRBV4-3 and TRBJ1-1, with D perhaps matching TRBD1 (5 bases). CDR1 and CDR2 from the germline V gene are LGHNA and YSLEER. Trimming removed 2 bases at V and 8 bases at J, with 12 bases between. The CDR3 is 13 amino acids.

This clonotype turned up a few times. This sequence joins TRBV2 and TRBJ2-4; 7 bases line up with TRBD1. The J segment lost 8 bases and the V segment lost 7 bases, leaving 8 bases of the junction unmatched. CDR3 length: 13 amino acids. Germline CDR1 SNHLY, CDR2 FYNNEI. Here the CDR3 reads CASNRNRGDIQYF. CDR3 DNA: TGTGCCAGCAACCGAAACAGGGGTGACATTCAGTACTTC.

This clonotype was recorded at least ten times. V usage is TRBV15 and J usage is TRBJ1-2; D gene uncertain. The V and J ends lost 5 bases and 8 bases respectively, with 15 bases between them. Germline CDR1 reads LNHNV; CDR2 reads YYDKDF (reference sequence). CDR3 size: 13 residues. The CDR3 DNA is TGTGCCACCAGCTCGACCCCGCGGCTAGGCTACACCTTC. This translates into CATSSTPRLGYTF.